The entry that follows covers one TCR beta chain sequence. Its antigen is currently unknown. This record comes from a study of beta chain features in type 1 diabetes. As every portion of the isolated RNA was reverse transcribed, the sequencing read expressed TCRB transcripts. Sequencing used immunoSEQ multiplex PCR; TCRdb keeps in-frame clones, though not all of them. The profile shows 200,000 to 300,000 clones, roughly a tenth of them singletons. Study results and limitations: In all four CD4+ subsets, TCRB CDR3 length was significantly, moderately reduced in type 1 diabetes. Among type 1 diabetes patients, VDJ junctions had fewer insertions and more deletions.

Germline trimming cut 2 bases from V and 9 bases from J; bases unmatched to any gene: 0. This CDR3 spans 12 amino acids. Germline CDR1 reads ENHRY; CDR2 reads SYGVKD. This receptor was obtained from a young man with type 1 diabetes. The sample comprised naive CD4+ T cells from blood. The chain recombines TRBV10-3 with TRBJ2-1, with TRBD2 matching over 8 bases. The CDR3 here is CAISERGGEQFF. The CDR3 DNA reads TGTGCCATCAGTGAGCGGGGGGGTGAGCAGTTCTTC.